The T cell receptor beta chain under discussion was sequenced for a study of T cell repertoires in cytomegalovirus infection. Study-level background: An indication of both CMV infection and matching HLA type came from public TCR beta signatures. Whole-study findings and limits: Public TCR beta family frequency separated CMV-and-HLA carriers, including in an independent cohort. HLA-C-restricted TCR beta clonotypes specific for CMV led the ex vivo response.

A single record per CDR3 protein comes from TCRdb applying MiXCR to the reads. The sample holds 250,000 to 300,000 distinct CDR3 sequences; 9.1% are singletons and the top ten take about 15%. The sample holds many counts of this clonotype. Its antigen is still unknown. The length of the CDR3 is 13 residues. Germline loops: CDR1 SGHVS, CDR2 FNYEAQ. V was clipped by 5 bases and J by 8 bases, with 14 bases between them. The chain employs TRBV7-6 and TRBJ2-3; TRBD2 is a possible D gene (5 bases). This sequence was found in a human donor in good health (CMV status not recorded). Some clones in this sample may be carry-over from other donors' samples. Sequenced material: PBMCs. The CDR3 here is CASSPGSSGTQYF. CDR3 DNA sequence: TGTGCCAGCAGCCCGGGGAGTTCTGGTACGCAGTATTTT.